This TCR beta chain originates from a study of metastatic and nonmetastatic thyroid tumors. Study at large: Across blood and tumor or nodule tissue, repertoires from malignant and benign thyroid patients were compared with one another.

Every patient was untreated before thyroid surgery. Authors' analysis steps: Built for papillary thyroid cancer, a distant-metastasis classifier drew on CDR3 differences across clinicopathological groups. TCRdb recomputed clones from the PCR reads via MiXCR. The V and J calls here are based on TCRdb, not the publication. The table shows approximately 16,000 clones, with 24% occurring only once. There are a few counts of this clone. This CDR3 has 12 residues. Germline CDR1 and CDR2: SGHVS and FQNEAQ. V was shortened by 11 bases and J by 10 bases, with 17 bases between the two germline ends. The V and J genes are TRBV7-8 and TRBJ2-2, with a tentative D call TRBD1 (6 bases). This receptor was obtained from a male donor with papillary thyroid cancer or a benign thyroid nodule (not recorded which). Some clones in this sample may be carry-over from other donors' samples. Sequenced: tumor tissue. The CDR3 region is CAGLDSRVELFF. The CDR3 nucleotides are TGTGCCGGATTGGACAGCCGAGTGGAGCTGTTTTTT.